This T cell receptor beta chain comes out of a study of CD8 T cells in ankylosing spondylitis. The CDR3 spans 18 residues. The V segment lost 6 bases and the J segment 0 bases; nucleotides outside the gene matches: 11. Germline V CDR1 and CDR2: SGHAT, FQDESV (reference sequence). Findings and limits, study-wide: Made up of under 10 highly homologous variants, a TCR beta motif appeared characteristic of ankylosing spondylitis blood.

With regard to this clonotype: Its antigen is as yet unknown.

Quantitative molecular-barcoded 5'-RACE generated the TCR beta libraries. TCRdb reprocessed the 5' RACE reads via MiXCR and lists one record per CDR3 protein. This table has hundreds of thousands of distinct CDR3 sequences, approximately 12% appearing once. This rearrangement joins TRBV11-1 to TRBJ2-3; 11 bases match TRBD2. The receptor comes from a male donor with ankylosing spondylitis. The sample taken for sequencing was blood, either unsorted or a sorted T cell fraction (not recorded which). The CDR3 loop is CASSSGTSGLISTDTQYF. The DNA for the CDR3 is TGTGCCAGCAGTTCCGGGACTAGCGGCTTAATTAGCACAGATACGCAGTATTTT.